Shown below are 2 T cell receptor beta chains from a single sample sequenced in a study of beta chain features in type 1 diabetes. Of the isolated RNA, all was reverse transcribed, and so the sequenced material was expressed TCRB transcripts. This table comes from immunoSEQ multiplex PCR, and its TCRdb copy is limited to in-frame clones, with some not included. The sample lists 970,000 or so clones; 17% were seen once. Material for sequencing was naive CD4+ T cells from blood. These receptors originate from a woman in her late teens or twenties in good health.

The chain uses TRBV19 and TRBJ2-1, with TRBD1 matching over 7 bases. V gave up 5 bases and J gave up 7 bases; unmatched junction bases: 8. There are 14 residues in the CDR3. Germline CDR1 and CDR2: LNHDA and SQIVND (reference sequence). The CDR3 DNA reads as TGTGCCAGTAGTCTAAATGGACAGGTAAATGAGCAGTTCTTC. Translated: CASSLNGQVNEQFF. Combining the CDR3 with reference TRBV19 and TRBJ2-1 gives the whole variable domain DGGITQSPKYLFRKEGQNVTLSCEQNLNHDAMYWYRQDPGQGLRLIYYSQIVNDFQKGDIAEGYSVSREKKESFPLTVTSAQKNPTAFYLCASSLNGQVNEQFFGPGTRLTVL.

This clone was counted between two and nine times. The J gene is TRBJ2-3, the V gene TRBV15; D may correspond to TRBD1 or TRBD2 (5 bases each). The germline V gene encodes CDR1 LNHNV and CDR2 YYDKDF (reference sequence). This CDR3 has 17 residues. With 1 base removed from V and 1 base from J, the gap between germline ends came to 15 bases. CDR3 amino acids: CATSRALGKGGTDTQYF. The CDR3 nucleotides are TGTGCCACCAGCAGAGCACTAGGGAAAGGGGGCACAGATACGCAGTATTTT.